This entry lists 19 T cell receptor beta chains sequenced from one sample in a study of blood T cell repertoires in COVID-19. The assay was immunoSEQ multiplex PCR, and TCRdb's table has in-frame clones only and misses some. The data show about 14,000 clones, around 85% seen once. Sequencing was done on a sample of peripheral blood. These receptors all come from a human donor in a cohort sampled during active COVID-19.

The chain is built from TRBV7-3 and TRBJ2-1, with D perhaps TRBD2 (5 bases). There are 14 residues in the CDR3. The V end lost 8 bases, the J end lost 2 bases, and 13 bases lay between the germline ends. Looked up from germline, CDR1 is SGHTA and CDR2 is FQGTGA. The CDR3 spells CASEGSSTYNEQFF. CDR3 coding DNA: TGTGCCAGCGAAGGGAGTTCCACCTACAATGAGCAGTTCTTC.

The V gene is TRBV7-9, the J gene TRBJ2-7; no reliable D call. This CDR3 region has 13 residues. V gave up 4 bases and J gave up 0 bases, with 7 bases separating them. Per germline, CDR1 SEHNR and CDR2 FQNEAQ (reference sequence). CDR3 bases: TGTGCCAGCAGCTCCCTTAGCTCCTACGAGCAGTACTTC. Its translation: CASSSLSSYEQYF.

The V call is TRBV4-3, the J call TRBJ2-4; 12 bases line up with TRBD2. V trimming: 0 bases; J trimming: 9 bases; junction bases outside the gene matches: 12. The CDR3 extends over 18 amino acids. Germline values: CDR1 LGHNA, CDR2 YSLEER. The CDR3, as DNA: TGCGCCAGCAGCCAAGAGGGGTCGACTAGCGGGAGAGGGGGCATTCAGTACTTC. Translated: CASSQEGSTSGRGGIQYF.

The chain carries TRBV7-3 and TRBJ2-1; the match to TRBD1 covers 7 bases. J lost 4 bases, V lost 8 bases, and 5 bases had no gene match. CDR1 and CDR2 (germline): SGHTA, FQGTGA. The CDR3 length is 13 residues. This CDR3 reads CASAPGQYNEQFF. The CDR3 DNA reads as TGTGCCAGCGCACCGGGACAGTACAATGAGCAGTTCTTC. The full variable domain, in which reference TRBV7-3 and TRBJ2-1 provide the parts outside the CDR3, is GAGVSQTPSNKVTEKGKYVELRCDPISGHTALYWYRQSLGQGPEFLIYFQGTGAADDSGLPNDRFFAVRPEGSVSTLKIQRTERGDSAVYLCASAPGQYNEQFFGPGTRLTVL.

The table lists this clone with a few counts. CDR3 nucleotide sequence: TGTGCCAGCAGCCATAGACGGGGCTACGAGCAGTACTTC. This gives the protein CASSHRRGYEQYF. The chain has TRBV27 and TRBJ2-7; tentative D call: TRBD2 (5 bases). The germline V gene encodes CDR1 MNHEY and CDR2 SMNVEV (reference sequence). The V end was cut by 6 bases, the J end by 3 bases, with 12 bases between. This CDR3 contains 13 residues.

CDR3 sequence reads: CASSLAPRGMNTEAFF. DNA for the CDR3: TGTGCCAGCAGCTTAGCGCCAAGGGGGATGAACACTGAAGCTTTCTTT. This sequence joins TRBV7-2 and TRBJ1-1; possible D gene TRBD1, 6 bases. Germline CDR1 is SGHTA and CDR2 is FQGNSA. Trimming removed 0 bases at V and 0 bases at J, with 11 bases between. The CDR3 sequence is 16 residues long.

In its sample, this clone was seen a few times. The chain links TRBV30 to TRBJ1-5, with 9 bases that match TRBD1. Trimming cost V 1 base and J 4 bases; bases outside gene matches: 5. The CDR3 has 15 residues. Germline lookup yields CDR1 GTSNPN and CDR2 SVGIG (reference sequence). DNA for the CDR3: TGTGCCTGGAGTGGGAGGGGACAGGGTAATCAGCCCCAGCATTTT. Translating it yields CAWSGRGQGNQPQHF.

The V call is TRBV27, the J call TRBJ2-1; the match to TRBD2 covers 12 bases. The germline V gene encodes CDR1 MNHEY and CDR2 SMNVEV (reference sequence). This CDR3 is 17 amino acids long. J gave up 2 bases and V 5 bases, and 7 bases lay outside the gene matches. CDR3 nucleotides: TGTGCCAGCAGTCCAGGGACTAGCGGGCCCACCTACAATGAGCAGTTCTTC. Residues: CASSPGTSGPTYNEQFF.

This clone was recorded at least ten times. J is TRBJ2-7 and V is TRBV7-8; possible D gene TRBD1, 6 bases. Trimming removed 4 bases at V and 3 bases at J, with 13 bases between. CDR1 and CDR2 (germline): SGHVS, FQNEAQ. The CDR3 runs to 14 residues. Written as DNA, the CDR3 is TGTGCCAGCAGCTCTACGGGACACCTCTACGAGCAGTACTTC. Translation gives CASSSTGHLYEQYF.

This clone was found a few times. V and J are TRBV12-3 or TRBV12-4 and TRBJ2-3; D call uncertain. The CDR3 runs to 11 residues. The ends were cut back, 3 bases at V and 4 bases at J, with 2 bases in the middle. The chain's CDR3 is CASSFSDTQYF. The DNA of the CDR3 is TGTGCCAGCAGTTTCTCAGATACGCAGTATTTT.

This clone occurred a few times. CDR3 loop: CASSYGGDSYEQYF. CDR3 nucleotides: TGTGCCAGCAGTTACGGGGGGGACTCCTACGAGCAGTACTTC. The gene calls are TRBV6-2 or TRBV6-3 and TRBJ2-7; 7 bases match TRBD2. V was clipped by 2 bases and J by 0 bases; unmatched bases: 1. Germline V gives CDR1 MNHEY, CDR2 SVGEGT. The CDR3 runs to 14 residues.

The J gene is TRBJ2-2, the V gene TRBV4-1; D possibly corresponds to TRBD2 (7 bases). The germline CDR1 and CDR2 sequences are MGHRA and YSYEKL. V dropped 0 bases and J dropped 6 bases, with 8 bases sitting between them. This CDR3 contains 14 residues. In DNA, the CDR3 is TGCGCCAGCAGCCAAGAAGGGGGGGCCGGGGAGCTGTTTTTT. Protein product: CASSQEGGAGELFF.

The sample holds a few counts of this clone. The chain employs TRBV6-4 and TRBJ2-3; TRBD2 matches at 13 bases. The CDR3 loop spans 15 amino acids. Trimming took 7 bases from V and 6 from J; bases not matched to a gene: 7. Germline V gives CDR1 MRHNA, CDR2 SNTAGT. CDR3 amino acids: CASKRTSGSGDTQYF. DNA for the CDR3: TGTGCCAGCAAGAGGACTAGCGGGAGCGGGGATACGCAGTATTTT.

The chain uses TRBV19 and TRBJ2-1, with 12 bases lining up with TRBD2. V shed 5 bases and J 8 bases; nucleotides not matched to a gene: 7. This CDR3 is 15 amino acids long. Germline CDR1 reads LNHDA; CDR2 reads SQIVND (reference sequence). CDR3 coding DNA: TGTGCCAGTAGTCGACTAGCGGGAGTTGATCATGAGCAGTTCTTC. Protein: CASSRLAGVDHEQFF.

Many counts were recorded for this clone. This chain uses TRBV27 with TRBJ2-7, with 7 positions matching TRBD1. This CDR3 region has 20 residues. The ends lost 3 bases at V and 2 bases at J; junction bases unmatched: 22. Per the germline V gene, CDR1 is MNHEY and CDR2 is SMNVEV (reference sequence). This chain's CDR3 is CASSFNPDRALLNPAYEQYF. The CDR3 DNA sequence: TGTGCCAGCAGTTTTAATCCTGACAGGGCGTTGCTTAATCCCGCCTACGAGCAGTACTTC.

The chain combines TRBV4-3 with TRBJ2-5; 16 bases line up with TRBD2. V dropped 4 bases and J dropped 5; count of bases not matched to a gene: 4. CDR1 LGHNA and CDR2 YSLEER come from the germline V gene. The CDR3 is made up of 16 amino acids. The CDR3 sequence: CASSPGTSGRVETQYF. The CDR3 DNA follows: TGCGCCAGCAGCCCCGGGACTAGCGGGAGGGTTGAGACCCAGTACTTC.

This clone was counted a single time. This chain joins TRBV9 and TRBJ1-1; possible D gene TRBD1, 5 bases. V lost 4 bases and J 5 bases, leaving 9 bases between the germline ends. Germline V gene sequence: CDR1 SGDLS, CDR2 YYNGEE. CDR3 length: 12 amino acids. The CDR3 sequence: CASSPSGTEAFF. Written as DNA, the CDR3 is TGTGCCAGCAGCCCCTCAGGGACTGAAGCTTTCTTT.

This chain links TRBV3-1 (or the pseudogene TRBV3-2) with TRBJ2-3; no definite D call. This CDR3 is 13 amino acids long. Trimming cost V 4 bases and J 2 bases, with 7 bases left between them. Germline CDR1 is LGHDT and CDR2 is YNNKEL (reference sequence). The CDR3 spells CASSLRATDTQYF. CDR3 sequence (DNA): TGTGCCAGCAGCCTACGCGCCACAGATACGCAGTATTTT.

CDR3 sequence reads: CASTNPGSEKLFF. The CDR3 DNA sequence: TGTGCCAGCACTAACCCGGGGAGTGAAAAACTGTTTTTT. The J gene is TRBJ1-4, the V gene TRBV12-3 or TRBV12-4, with D unresolved. The CDR3 is 13 amino acids. Deletions cut 7 bases from V and 7 bases from J, with 13 bases between.